A single sample is the source of the 5 T cell receptor beta chains below, sequenced in a study of identifying expanded T cells in peripheral blood. Measured with immunoSEQ multiplex PCR; TCRdb has only the in-frame clones, and not every one. Of some 120,000 clones listed, more than 80% are singletons. Sequencing used blood. The receptors originated from a person between 18 and 69 years old in good health.

The chain recombines TRBV5-4 with TRBJ2-1, with a tentative D call TRBD1 (5 bases). The germline V and J ends were trimmed by 0 bases and 5 bases, with 12 bases remaining between them. CDR3 size: 15 residues. Per germline, CDR1 SGHNT and CDR2 YYREEE (reference sequence). CDR3 in amino acids: CASSLGGRADNEQFF. CDR3 sequence (DNA): TGTGCCAGCAGCTTGGGGGGCAGGGCAGACAATGAGCAGTTCTTC.

V is TRBV29-1 and J is TRBJ2-5; 9 bases align to TRBD1. The CDR3 length is 13 residues. From germline, CDR1 is SQVTM and CDR2 ANQGSEA. The V segment lost 7 bases and the J segment 9 bases; nucleotides outside the gene matches: 12. The CDR3 coding sequence is TGCAGCGGACAGACAGGGGGGAACCGGGCCCAGTACTTC. Encoded protein: CSGQTGGNRAQYF.

This chain uses TRBV7-3 with TRBJ2-7; perhaps TRBD2 as D (5 bases). The CDR3 is made up of 13 amino acids. The V gene lost 2 bases and the J gene lost 3 bases, with 8 bases spanning the gap. The germline gives CDR1 SGHTA, CDR2 FQGTGA. The CDR3 sequence: CASSLRGSYEQYF. The CDR3, as DNA: TGTGCCAGCAGCTTACGAGGGAGCTACGAGCAGTACTTC. The full variable domain, in which reference TRBV7-3 and TRBJ2-7 provide the parts outside the CDR3, is GAGVSQTPSNKVTEKGKYVELRCDPISGHTALYWYRQSLGQGPEFLIYFQGTGAADDSGLPNDRFFAVRPEGSVSTLKIQRTERGDSAVYLCASSLRGSYEQYFGPGTRLTVT.

V and J are TRBV27 and TRBJ1-5; 9 nucleotides agree with TRBD1. Germline CDR1 MNHEY, CDR2 SMNVEV (reference sequence). Germline trimming cut 4 bases from V and 1 base from J; bases unmatched to any gene: 2. The CDR3 has 15 residues. CDR3 protein: CASSWGTGSNQPQHF. The CDR3 DNA sequence: TGTGCCAGCAGTTGGGGGACAGGGAGCAATCAGCCCCAGCATTTT.

This chain uses TRBV2 with TRBJ2-7, with a weak D call TRBD1 (6 bases). Germline V lookup: CDR1 SNHLY, CDR2 FYNNEI. The CDR3 runs to 13 residues. Trimming removed 3 bases at V and 1 base at J, with 7 bases between. The CDR3 spells CASSDRGSYEQYF. The CDR3 nucleotides are TGTGCCAGCAGTGACAGGGGATCCTACGAGCAGTACTTC.